Described below is a single TCR beta chain sequence and its context. These data belong to a study of blood T cell repertoires in COVID-19. At the level of the study: PBMCs, B-cell-depleted T cells, or T cells provided the cDNA or gDNA that made up the material.

Per the germline V gene, CDR1 is MDHEN and CDR2 is SYDVKM. V shed 5 bases and J 3 bases; nucleotides not matched to a gene: 5. This CDR3 is built from 15 residues. Only in-frame clones appear in the TCRdb table, and some are missing; sequencing was by immunoSEQ multiplex PCR. The data show about 280,000 clones, about 83% seen once. The sequence derives from a woman in her thirties or forties who had recovered from COVID-19. The sequenced material came from PBMCs or T cells enriched from blood (not recorded which). The chain uses TRBV28 and TRBJ2-1; 9 nucleotides align to TRBD1. DNA for the CDR3: TGTGCCAGCAGTAAACCGGGACAGGGCTACAATGAGCAGTTCTTC. This codes for CASSKPGQGYNEQFF.